The present entry profiles one T cell receptor beta chain with its context. This record comes from a study of cytomegalovirus exposure and HLA in healthy donors. Both 60 Vbeta primers and 13 Jbeta primers went into the PCR. Profiled with immunoSEQ multiplex PCR; TCRdb holds only in-frame clones, not every one. The sample includes roughly 190,000 clones, approximately 59% seen only once; the top ten take around 3.2%. CDR1 and CDR2 (germline): SGDLS, YYNGEE. The germline V and J ends were trimmed by 0 bases and 7 bases, with 16 bases remaining between them. This CDR3 is 15 amino acids long. The V call is TRBV9, the J call TRBJ1-1; D is uncertain. This receptor was obtained from a man aged 40-55 years in good health and CMV-seronegative. Sequenced: PBMCs. CDR3 sequence (DNA): TGTGCCAGCAGCGTAGGGATGGGAGAGGTGGATGAAGCTTTCTTT. Translating it yields CASSVGMGEVDEAFF.